The present T cell receptor beta chain was sequenced within a study of T-cell memory formation after mild COVID-19. Overall study results and limits: The CD4+ clones that contracted clustered mainly within CM and EM, and the CD8+ clones concentrated in EMRA.

This CDR3 region has 17 residues. Looked up from germline, CDR1 is SGHAT and CDR2 is FQNNGV. Trimming removed 5 bases from V and 8 bases from J, with 24 bases in between. A note on this clonotype: Its cognate antigen is unknown.

TCR alpha and TCR beta cDNA libraries carrying sample barcodes and UMIs came from 5'RACE with constant-segment primers. MiXCR, applied by TCRdb to the 5' RACE reads, yields one record per CDR3 protein. The sample shows hundreds of thousands of distinct CDR3 sequences, 20% of them seen only once. The chain is built from TRBV11-2 and TRBJ1-4; D is ambiguous. The sequenced sample consisted of PBMCs or a T cell subset sorted from them (not recorded which). This TCR was sampled from an adult woman who had mild COVID-19 (a few samples of this study predate the infection). Cell type and time point are not known. CDR3 in DNA: TGTGCCAGCAGCGCCCTGGATTGTCGGGGTGGGCGAGAAAAACTGTTTTTT. Translated, it gives CASSALDCRGGREKLFF.